These 18 T cell receptor beta chains share one sample of origin, sequenced in a study of response to subunit inactivated influenza vaccine. TCRdb analysed the RT-PCR reads with MiXCR anew, one entry per CDR3 protein. The table shows under 750,000 distinct CDR3 sequences, with 10% to 15% occurring only once. The sequencing used PBMCs from blood, collected on the day of vaccination. These receptors were obtained from a man aged 45 to 65 who received an inactivated influenza vaccine.

This clonotype was seen more than once but under ten times. The rearrangement joins TRBV5-1 to TRBJ1-4; perhaps TRBD1 as D (5 bases). Per the germline V gene, CDR1 is SGHRS and CDR2 is YFSETQ. The CDR3 sequence is 14 residues long. V was trimmed by 3 bases and J by 5 bases, leaving 11 bases between them. The CDR3 nucleotides read TGCGCCAGCAGCTCTGCGGGGACGAATGAAAAACTGTTTTTT. Its translation: CASSSAGTNEKLFF.

The chain combines TRBV7-8 with TRBJ2-5; D not resolved. Germline loops: CDR1 SGHVS, CDR2 FQNEAQ. V lost 0 bases, J lost 5 bases, and 10 bases lay in between. This CDR3 contains 14 residues. The CDR3 coding sequence is TGTGCCAGCAGCTTAGCAGGGCCGGTGGAGACCCAGTACTTC. Residues: CASSLAGPVETQYF.

Here the CDR3 reads CASSFRPRLAGGLAYEQYF. The CDR3 coding sequence is TGTGCCAGCAGTTTCAGACCGAGACTAGCGGGGGGACTAGCCTACGAGCAGTACTTC. This chain links TRBV27 with TRBJ2-7; 13 nucleotides line up with TRBD2. CDR1 is MNHEY and CDR2 is SMNVEV in the germline V gene (reference sequence). The CDR3 sequence is 19 residues long. The V segment lost 3 bases and the J segment 2 bases; nucleotides outside the gene matches: 13.

This clonotype was counted between two and nine times. V usage is TRBV12-3 or TRBV12-4 and J usage is TRBJ2-1; no clear D gene. Deletions cut 3 bases from V and 1 base from J, with 16 bases between. This CDR3 has 17 amino acids. CDR3 in amino acids: CASSFSSGLGSYNEQFF. CDR3 bases: TGTGCCAGCAGTTTTAGTTCTGGTTTGGGGTCCTACAATGAGCAGTTCTTC.

To note about this clonotype: Mismatch with germline at one junction end may stem from a read error. This rearrangement joins TRBV11-2 to TRBJ2-7; a possible D gene is TRBD2 (5 bases). The CDR3 has 14 amino acids. The germline gives CDR1 SGHAT, CDR2 FQNNGV. The CDR3 DNA follows: TGTGCCAGAAGCTTAGCCCGAGGGCGCTACGAGCAGTACTTC. This sequence encodes CARSLARGRYEQYF.

This clonotype was seen more than once but under ten times. This chain joins TRBV6-2 or TRBV6-3 and TRBJ2-7; 7 bases line up with TRBD1. The ends lost 7 bases at V and 2 bases at J; junction bases unmatched: 8. The CDR3 length is 14 residues. Per the germline V gene, CDR1 is MNHEY and CDR2 is SVGEGT. CDR3 coding DNA: TGTGCCAGCAACGAGCAAGGGGGCGCCTACGAGCAGTACTTC. Translating gives CASNEQGGAYEQYF.

This chain connects TRBV11-3 to TRBJ2-3; 13 nucleotides match TRBD2. The CDR3 has 17 residues. V was pared by 5 bases and J by 0 bases, with 5 bases of the junction left unmatched. The V gene's germline CDR1 is SGHNT and CDR2 YENEEA. CDR3 sequence reads: CASSETSGGYSTDTQYF. The CDR3 coding sequence is TGTGCCAGCAGCGAGACTAGCGGGGGGTATAGCACAGATACGCAGTATTTT. The entire variable domain, with the rest obtained from reference TRBV11-3 and TRBJ2-3, is as follows: EAGVVQSPRYKIIEKKQPVAFWCNPISGHNTLYWYLQNLGQGPELLIRYENEEAVDDSQLPKDRFSAERLKGVDSTLKIQPAELGDSAVYLCASSETSGGYSTDTQYFGPGTRLTVL.

This clonotype was detected a few times. This chain connects TRBV24-1 to TRBJ2-5, with TRBD1 matching over 8 bases. The V gene end was trimmed by 5 bases and the J gene end by 5 bases; junction bases not matched to a gene: 15. Germline V gene data show CDR1 as KGHDR and CDR2 as SFDVKD. The CDR3 totals 17 residues. The CDR3 sequence: CATSGIQGAATGETQYF. Here the CDR3 DNA reads TGTGCCACCAGTGGGATTCAGGGGGCAGCGACAGGGGAGACCCAGTACTTC.

This clonotype was counted a few times. The chain combines TRBV12-3 or TRBV12-4 with TRBJ1-2; D gene ambiguous. This CDR3 spans 12 amino acids. V lost 4 bases to trimming and J lost 8 bases, with 11 bases between them. The CDR3 is CASSSISVGYTF. CDR3 DNA: TGTGCCAGCAGTTCGATTTCGGTGGGCTACACCTTC.

The chain combines TRBV3-1 with TRBJ2-3; 11 bases match TRBD2. Looked up from germline, CDR1 is LGHDT and CDR2 is YNNKEL (reference sequence). Trimming at V came to 4 bases and at J to 2 bases, leaving 5 bases not matched to a gene. This CDR3 is 16 amino acids long. The CDR3 coding sequence is TGTGCCAGCAGCCCGGGACTAGCGGAACACACAGATACGCAGTATTTT. The encoded protein is CASSPGLAEHTDTQYF.

This clonotype occurred a few times. The chain combines TRBV5-1 with TRBJ2-3; 11 bases line up with TRBD2. CDR1 SGHRS and CDR2 YFSETQ come from the germline V gene. This CDR3 has 18 amino acids. The junction had 13 bases not matched to a gene; V was cut back by 3 bases and J by 4 bases. For the CDR3, the DNA is TGCGCCAGCAGCTCATCCTATCTAGCGGGGGGCCTGGCAGATACGCAGTATTTT. Amino acids: CASSSSYLAGGLADTQYF.

V is TRBV7-2 and J is TRBJ1-2, with a possible D match to TRBD1 (5 bases). Between the trimmed V and J ends, which lost 5 bases and 3 bases, there was a span of 16 bases. The V gene's germline CDR1 is SGHTA and CDR2 FQGNSA. The CDR3 is 15 amino acids. Written as DNA, the CDR3 is TGTGCCAGCAGCCGAACAGGCTTTCAAGACTATGGCTACACCTTC. Amino acids: CASSRTGFQDYGYTF.

The chain joins TRBV5-6 to TRBJ2-2; D is ambiguous. The CDR3 runs to 15 residues. Germline lookup yields CDR1 SGHDT and CDR2 YYEEEE. Deletions cut 5 bases from V and 1 base from J, with 12 bases between. In nucleotides, the CDR3 is TGTGCCAGCAGTTCTAGGAAGGAGAACACCGGGGAGCTGTTTTTT. Translated, it gives CASSSRKENTGELFF.

This clonotype was seen only a few times. The gene calls are TRBV5-1 and TRBJ2-7; TRBD2 might be the D (5 bases). Germline CDR1 is SGHRS and CDR2 is YFSETQ. The CDR3 consists of 13 residues. V was cut by 5 bases and J by 3 bases, with 12 bases left in between. CDR3 sequence: CASRTTGNYEQYF. Written as DNA, the CDR3 is TGCGCCAGCAGAACTACCGGGAACTACGAGCAGTACTTC.

The chain combines TRBV5-1 with TRBJ2-3, with no clear D. Germline CDR1 is SGHRS and CDR2 is YFSETQ. The CDR3 sequence is 16 residues long. V was shortened by 1 base and J by 0 bases, with 12 bases between the two germline ends. CDR3 in amino acids: CASSLNFAESTDTQYF. CDR3 coding DNA: TGCGCCAGCAGCTTGAACTTCGCGGAAAGCACAGATACGCAGTATTTT. Looking up the rest from reference TRBV5-1 and TRBJ2-3 gives the full variable domain: KAGVTQTPRYLIKTRGQQVTLSCSPISGHRSVSWYQQTPGQGLQFLFEYFSETQRNKGNFPGRFSGRQFSNSRSEMNVSTLELGDSALYLCASSLNFAESTDTQYFGPGTRLTVL.

The J gene is TRBJ2-5, the V gene TRBV3-1; D tentatively fits TRBD1 or TRBD2 (5 bases each). The germline V gene has CDR1 LGHDT and CDR2 YNNKEL (reference sequence). The V end was cut by 3 bases, the J end by 5 bases, with 22 bases between. The CDR3 length is 17 residues. The CDR3 region is CASSQMTWDRFRETQYF. The CDR3, as DNA: TGTGCCAGCAGCCAGATGACTTGGGACCGATTTCGGGAGACCCAGTACTTC.

This clonotype was counted only a few times. In DNA, the CDR3 is TGTGCCAGCAGTCCCCGCGGTAGCGTCACGCCCTACAATGAGCAGTTCTTC. Amino acid sequence: CASSPRGSVTPYNEQFF. The gene calls are TRBV27 and TRBJ2-1; a possible D gene is TRBD2 (5 bases). The germline V and J ends were trimmed by 5 bases and 2 bases, with 19 bases remaining between them. CDR1 is MNHEY and CDR2 is SMNVEV in the germline V gene (reference sequence). This CDR3 comprises 17 residues.

This chain links TRBV6-2 or TRBV6-3 with TRBJ2-2, with D maybe TRBD1 (6 bases). The CDR3 length is 17 residues. In germline, CDR1 is MNHEY, CDR2 SVGEGT. With 4 bases removed from V and 4 bases from J, the gap between germline ends came to 19 bases. The DNA of the CDR3 is TGTGCCAGCAGTTTACCTACAGGGAGAGGTGGCACCGGGGAGCTGTTTTTT. Protein sequence: CASSLPTGRGGTGELFF.